This T cell receptor (beta chain) was identified during a study of blood T cell repertoires in COVID-19. Turning to the study itself: Italy, Spain and the United States were the sources of the convalescent and acute COVID-19 samples.

CDR3 length: 14 residues. The germline CDR1 and CDR2 sequences are MNHEY and SMNVEV (reference sequence). The V end lost 3 bases, the J end lost 2 bases, and 8 bases lay between the germline ends. This clone was seen a single time. Original analysis: Amplifying reference gene primers gave estimates of nucleated cell counts. Assay used: immunoSEQ multiplex PCR; TCRdb lists only in-frame clones, some missing. From that table come the V and J calls and clone size; the DNA was used to work out D and trimming. This table has over 100,000 clones, 82% appearing once. Sequenced sample: peripheral blood. The clonotype was recovered from a man aged 65 to 79 with acute or convalescent COVID-19. The V and J genes are TRBV27 and TRBJ1-5, with a tentative D call TRBD1 (6 bases). The chain's CDR3 is CASSLRTGNQPQHF. DNA of the CDR3: TGTGCCAGCAGTTTGAGGACAGGCAATCAGCCCCAGCATTTT.